This T cell receptor beta chain was recorded in a study of blood T cell repertoires in COVID-19. Study-level information: PBMCs, B-cell-depleted T cells, or T cells were the source of the cDNA or gDNA that made up the material.

V shed 6 bases, J shed 5 bases, and the junction held 7 bases outside the gene matches. The CDR3 spans 15 residues. Germline CDR1 is MGHDK and CDR2 is SYGVNS. The authors' processing: The assay estimated nucleated cells by amplifying reference gene primers. Sequencing was performed with immunoSEQ multiplex PCR; in TCRdb, only in-frame clones are kept and a portion is missing. V and J calls and clone size are those listed in that table; D and trimming were worked out from the DNA. Among about 120,000 clones listed, about nine tenths were seen once. The source is a man aged 35 to 55 with acute or convalescent COVID-19. The sample taken for sequencing was peripheral blood. The chain joins TRBV25-1 to TRBJ2-3; 11 bases agree with TRBD2. CDR3 protein: CASRVSGGAVDTQYF. CDR3 nucleotide sequence: TGTGCCAGCAGAGTTAGCGGGGGGGCCGTAGATACGCAGTATTTT.